Listed here is a single T cell receptor (beta chain). Its antigen is as yet unknown. Naive CD8 cells, CD45RO-negative and positively selected for CCR7, excluded terminally differentiated effector memory CD45RA+ cells. Donors included only healthy HIV-negative adults lacking recent acute infections or vaccinations. This record belongs to a study of shared clonotypes between healthy human individuals. Across the study: Per donor, CD8 memory used one plate, CD8 naive used two, CD4 memory used three and CD4 naive used three. General observations from the study: Relative to memory subsets, naive subsets generally showed larger estimated richness. It was the non-shared clonotypes that had lower generation probabilities than clonotypes shared by all four donors.

The data were produced by immunoSEQ multiplex PCR, yet TCRdb's version contains in-frame clones alone and is incomplete. Among about 1,800,000 clones, about 95% were seen once, and the ten largest hold less than 1.5%. CDR3 size: 16 residues. Trimming removed 1 base at V and 1 base at J, with 11 bases between. CDR1 and CDR2 (germline): MGHRA, YSYEKL. The sequence derives from a man between 18 and 29 years old in good health. The sample consisted of naive CD8+ T cells sorted from blood. The chain has TRBV4-1 and TRBJ2-1; D unresolved. The CDR3 DNA sequence: TGCGCCAGCAGCCAAGTGGCAGCGAGATCCTACAATGAGCAGTTCTTC. Encoded protein: CASSQVAARSYNEQFF.